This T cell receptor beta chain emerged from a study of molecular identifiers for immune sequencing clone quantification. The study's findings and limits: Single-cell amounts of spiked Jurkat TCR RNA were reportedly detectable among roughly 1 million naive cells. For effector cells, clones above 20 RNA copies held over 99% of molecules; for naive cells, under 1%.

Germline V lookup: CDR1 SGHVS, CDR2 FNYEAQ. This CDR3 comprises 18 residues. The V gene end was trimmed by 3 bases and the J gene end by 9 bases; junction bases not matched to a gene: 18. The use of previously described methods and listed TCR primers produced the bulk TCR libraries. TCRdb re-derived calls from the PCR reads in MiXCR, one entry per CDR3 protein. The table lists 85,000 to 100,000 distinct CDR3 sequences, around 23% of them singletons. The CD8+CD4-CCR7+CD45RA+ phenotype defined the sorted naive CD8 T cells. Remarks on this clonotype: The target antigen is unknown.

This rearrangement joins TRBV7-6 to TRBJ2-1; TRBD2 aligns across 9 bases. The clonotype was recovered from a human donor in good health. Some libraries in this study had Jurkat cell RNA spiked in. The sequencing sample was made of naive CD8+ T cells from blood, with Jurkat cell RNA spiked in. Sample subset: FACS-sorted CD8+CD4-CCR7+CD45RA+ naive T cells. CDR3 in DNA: TGTGCCAGCAGCTTGGCCCCCTCGGCGGGAGGGGGGGTTGCTGAGCAGTTCTTC. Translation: CASSLAPSAGGGVAEQFF.